The 31 T cell receptor beta chains below come from one sample, sequenced in a study of OX40 agonist ivuxolimab in advanced cancers. To prepare the library, the immunoSEQ multiplex PCR assay was applied. Here the immuneACCESS table is served through TCRdb, limited to in-frame sequences with V and J called. Missing clones are a known gap in these copies; in checked studies unresolved V genes cover under half, and the rest lacks a known reason. Recorded for this sample are 50,000 to 65,000 clones; 88% of them occurred a single time. The ten top clones hold about 3.3% of the sample. Here the sequenced sample was CD4+ or CD8+ T cells sorted from blood, taken in a trial of the OX40 agonist ivuxolimab. All receptors derive from an adult with an advanced solid tumor such as melanoma, head and neck, liver or kidney cancer.

This chain joins TRBV7-9 and TRBJ1-2, with 8 bases matching TRBD1. CDR1 and CDR2 from the germline V gene are SEHNR and FQNEAQ (reference sequence). V gave up 3 bases and J gave up 8 bases; unmatched junction bases: 5. The CDR3 loop spans 13 amino acids. The CDR3 nucleotides read TGTGCCAGCAGCTTCCCAGGGGGCGCGGGCTACACCTTC. Protein: CASSFPGGAGYTF.

This chain links TRBV7-8 with TRBJ2-7; D perhaps matches TRBD1 (6 bases). Germline V gene lookup returns CDR1 SGHVS and CDR2 FQNEAQ. Trimming removed 3 bases at V and 3 bases at J, with 12 bases between. There are 14 residues in the CDR3. Here the CDR3 reads CASSFNTGNYEQYF. The CDR3 DNA reads as TGTGCCAGCAGCTTTAACACAGGGAACTACGAGCAGTACTTC.

V and J are TRBV28 and TRBJ2-7; maybe TRBD1 (5 bases). V was clipped by 10 bases and J by 1 base, with 17 bases between them. Germline-derived CDR1 and CDR2 are MDHEN and SYDVKM. This CDR3 is 14 amino acids long. Here the CDR3 DNA reads TGTGCCACCGATGACCCGGACAAGTCCTACGAGCAGTACTTC. Protein sequence: CATDDPDKSYEQYF.

This clone was detected only once. V and J are TRBV7-3 and TRBJ2-2, with D unclear. CDR3 length equals 13 residues. CDR1 and CDR2 from the germline V gene are SGHTA and FQGTGA. V shed 5 bases and J shed 5 bases, with 9 bases lying between them. CDR3 loop: CASSKGHTGELFF. CDR3 in DNA: TGTGCCAGCAGCAAAGGGCATACCGGGGAGCTGTTTTTT. The complete variable domain, with remaining parts taken from reference TRBV7-3 and TRBJ2-2, reads GAGVSQTPSNKVTEKGKYVELRCDPISGHTALYWYRQSLGQGPEFLIYFQGTGAADDSGLPNDRFFAVRPEGSVSTLKIQRTERGDSAVYLCASSKGHTGELFFGEGSRLTVL.

This chain uses TRBV4-1 with TRBJ2-3, with TRBD2 as a possible D gene (5 bases). CDR1 MGHRA and CDR2 YSYEKL come from the germline V gene. Trimming left V 3 bases short and J 8 bases short, with 12 bases between. This CDR3 has 13 amino acids. The CDR3 DNA reads TGCGCCAGCAGCCACCCTCAAGGAGGTACGCAGTATTTT. Its protein is CASSHPQGGTQYF.

The chain has TRBV6-1 and TRBJ2-5; D is ambiguous. The germline V gene encodes CDR1 MNHNS and CDR2 SASEGT. The CDR3 is 14 amino acids. Between the trimmed V and J ends, which lost 3 bases and 9 bases, there was a span of 17 bases. CDR3 sequence (DNA): TGTGCCAGCAGTGAGCCGCCACGAGGTTGGGCCCAGTACTTC. Translated: CASSEPPRGWAQYF.

This chain links TRBV28 with TRBJ1-5, with TRBD1 as a possible D gene (5 bases). CDR3 length equals 13 residues. Between the trimmed V and J ends, which lost 6 bases and 9 bases, there was a span of 15 bases. Per the germline V gene, CDR1 is MDHEN and CDR2 is SYDVKM. In DNA form, the CDR3 reads TGTGCCAGCAGCCCCGGGACCCAGAGGCCCCAGCATTTT. This gives the protein CASSPGTQRPQHF.

The chain employs TRBV10-3 and TRBJ2-3; 9 bases align to TRBD2. The CDR3 runs 15 residues. The V segment lost 4 bases and the J segment 4 bases; nucleotides outside the gene matches: 6. Germline V gene sequence: CDR1 ENHRY, CDR2 SYGVKD. The CDR3 reads CAISALAGEADTQYF. The CDR3, as DNA: TGTGCCATCAGTGCGTTAGCGGGAGAGGCAGATACGCAGTATTTT.

The rearrangement uses TRBV7-2 and TRBJ2-5, with 15 bases fitting TRBD2. V was pared by 5 bases and J by 1 base, with 8 bases of the junction left unmatched. The CDR3 is 18 residues long. Germline assignment: CDR1 SGHTA and CDR2 FQGNSA. CDR3 region: CASSPWTSGRAVQETQYF. The CDR3 nucleotides read TGTGCCAGCAGCCCATGGACTAGCGGGAGGGCCGTCCAAGAGACCCAGTACTTC.

V and J are TRBV19 and TRBJ2-7; a possible D gene is TRBD1 (5 bases). Per the germline V gene, CDR1 is LNHDA and CDR2 is SQIVND (reference sequence). The CDR3 extends over 15 amino acids. Trimming shortened V by 9 bases and J by 2 bases, and 20 bases separated the two germline ends. CDR3 in DNA: TGTGCCAGCGGAGTAGGGGTGGGTGGCACCTACGAGCAGTACTTC. Residues: CASGVGVGGTYEQYF.

V usage is TRBV2 and J usage is TRBJ1-2, with 9 positions matching TRBD1. The CDR3 length is 13 residues. V was clipped by 3 bases and J by 7 bases; unmatched bases: 3. Germline V lookup: CDR1 SNHLY, CDR2 FYNNEI. DNA of the CDR3: TGTGCCAGCAGTGATAGGGACAGGGCTGGCTACACCTTC. This encodes CASSDRDRAGYTF.

The V gene is TRBV30, the J gene TRBJ2-1, with a tentative D call TRBD2 (7 bases). The ends were cut back, 2 bases at V and 4 bases at J, with 12 bases in the middle. The CDR3 consists of 14 residues. Germline loops: CDR1 GTSNPN, CDR2 SVGIG (reference sequence). CDR3 coding DNA: TGTGCCTGGAGTCGGGGGGCCCTATACAATGAGCAGTTCTTC. Amino acids: CAWSRGALYNEQFF.

The chain carries TRBV25-1 and TRBJ1-2, with a possible D match to TRBD1 (6 bases). The V and J ends lost 7 bases and 5 bases respectively, with 8 bases between them. This CDR3 contains 11 residues. In germline, CDR1 is MGHDK, CDR2 SYGVNS. CDR3 sequence reads: CASTTGYGYTF. The DNA for the CDR3 is TGTGCCAGCACTACAGGGTATGGCTACACCTTC.

The chain joins TRBV4-1 to TRBJ1-5; 8 bases agree with TRBD1. This CDR3 has 15 residues. V lost 3 bases and J lost 9; bases outside the gene matches: 10. The germline CDR1 and CDR2 sequences are MGHRA and YSYEKL. The CDR3 here is CASSQEQGDNRPQHF. The DNA for the CDR3 is TGCGCCAGCAGCCAGGAACAGGGGGATAACCGGCCCCAGCATTTT.

The chain combines TRBV4-1 with TRBJ1-3; D is undetermined. The V end was cut by 3 bases, the J end by 2 bases, with 11 bases between. The CDR3 length is 15 residues. CDR1 and CDR2 from the germline V gene are MGHRA and YSYEKL. DNA of the CDR3: TGCGCCAGCAGCCAGACGGGAACTCCTGGAAACACCATATATTTT. Translation gives CASSQTGTPGNTIYF.

The chain joins TRBV27 to TRBJ2-2; 8 nucleotides align to TRBD2. Germline V gives CDR1 MNHEY, CDR2 SMNVEV (reference sequence). Trimming cost V 4 bases and J 4 bases; bases outside gene matches: 17. The CDR3 consists of 19 residues. The CDR3 is CASSSTPPGIAGPTGELFF. The CDR3 bases are TGTGCCAGCAGTTCCACCCCCCCGGGGATAGCGGGACCCACCGGGGAGCTGTTTTTT.

The chain links TRBV11-1 to TRBJ2-3; D is unclear. Trimming took 1 base from V and 0 from J, leaving 8 bases between them. The CDR3 has 15 residues. Germline CDR1 is SGHAT and CDR2 is FQDESV (reference sequence). This chain's CDR3 is CASSLGHMSTDTQYF. The CDR3 nucleotides read TGTGCCAGCAGCTTAGGACACATGAGCACAGATACGCAGTATTTT. Combining the CDR3 with reference TRBV11-1 and TRBJ2-3 gives the whole variable domain EAEVAQSPRYKITEKSQAVAFWCDPISGHATLYWYRQILGQGPELLVQFQDESVVDDSQLPKDRFSAERLKGVDSTLKIQPAELGDSAMYLCASSLGHMSTDTQYFGPGTRLTVL.

The rearrangement joins TRBV7-2 to TRBJ2-7, with D possibly matching TRBD1 (6 bases). This CDR3 is 16 amino acids long. The V gene lost 0 bases and the J gene lost 1 base, with 13 bases spanning the gap. From germline, CDR1 is SGHTA and CDR2 FQGNSA. The CDR3 DNA reads as TGTGCCAGCAGCTTAGCGATTGGGGGCGGTTCCTACGAGCAGTACTTC. Translation: CASSLAIGGGSYEQYF.

In this sample, this clone turned up once. The V call is TRBV5-6, the J call TRBJ2-3; 11 bases are a match to TRBD2. CDR1 and CDR2 from the germline V gene are SGHDT and YYEEEE. CDR3 length equals 12 residues. The trim removed 0 bases at V and 14 bases at J, leaving 2 bases unmatched. The chain's CDR3 is CASSLASGRRYF. Written as DNA, the CDR3 is TGTGCCAGCAGCTTGGCTAGCGGGAGGAGGTATTTT.

This clone was observed a few times. J is TRBJ1-5 and V is TRBV30; possible D gene TRBD1, 6 bases. The CDR3 runs 15 residues. V was pared by 2 bases and J by 2 bases, with 13 bases between. Germline V gene lookup returns CDR1 GTSNPN and CDR2 SVGIG (reference sequence). The CDR3 sequence: CAWSQGINGNQPQHF. As DNA, the CDR3 is TGTGCCTGGAGTCAGGGGATAAACGGCAATCAGCCCCAGCATTTT.

J is TRBJ2-1 and V is TRBV7-2; the D gene could be TRBD1 or TRBD2 (5 bases each). Germline-derived CDR1 and CDR2 are SGHTA and FQGNSA. The CDR3 length is 13 residues. CDR3 protein: CADGVGPYNEQFF. CDR3 bases: TGTGCAGACGGGGTGGGGCCCTACAATGAGCAGTTCTTC. Together with reference TRBV7-2 and TRBJ2-1, the CDR3 gives the full variable domain: GAGVSQSPSNKVTEKGKDVELRCDPISGHTALYWYRQSLGQGLEFLIYFQGNSAPDKSGLPSDRFSAERTGGSVSTLTIQRTQQEDSAVYLCADGVGPYNEQFFGPGTRLTVL.

The chain links TRBV7-6 to TRBJ1-4; 7 bases align to TRBD1. The CDR3 spans 15 residues. The germline V gene encodes CDR1 SGHVS and CDR2 FNYEAQ. The ends lost 4 bases at V and 5 bases at J; junction bases unmatched: 7. The CDR3 coding sequence is TGTGCCAGCAGCTCCAGGGGACAGCTAAATGAAAAACTGTTTTTT. This gives the protein CASSSRGQLNEKLFF.

The sample holds one count of this clone. The chain uses TRBV18 and TRBJ2-2; 7 bases fit TRBD1. In germline, CDR1 is KGHSH, CDR2 LQKENI. The CDR3 is made up of 15 amino acids. The V segment lost 4 bases and the J segment 6 bases; nucleotides outside the gene matches: 8. CDR3 nucleotide sequence: TGTGCCAGCTCACGGCCGGGACAGAGGGCCGGGGAGCTGTTTTTT. Protein product: CASSRPGQRAGELFF.

The chain uses TRBV25-1 and TRBJ2-2; D is undetermined. V gave up 2 bases and J gave up 5 bases, with 12 bases separating them. The CDR3 is 15 residues long. Looked up from germline, CDR1 is MGHDK and CDR2 is SYGVNS. CDR3 sequence: CASSEIGGSTGELFF. As DNA, the CDR3 is TGTGCCAGCAGTGAAATAGGCGGTTCAACCGGGGAGCTGTTTTTT.

The chain uses TRBV30 and TRBJ1-4, with no clear D. Germline values: CDR1 GTSNPN, CDR2 SVGIG (reference sequence). The length of the CDR3 is 13 residues. V gave up 0 bases and J gave up 3 bases, with 5 bases separating them. The CDR3: CAWSVGANEKLFF. The CDR3 DNA is TGTGCCTGGAGTGTAGGAGCTAATGAAAAACTGTTTTTT.

This chain connects TRBV7-3 to TRBJ1-2; 7 nucleotides match TRBD1. V was pared by 2 bases and J by 2 bases, with 11 bases of the junction left unmatched. CDR3 size: 17 residues. Germline loops: CDR1 SGHTA, CDR2 FQGTGA. The CDR3 protein is CASSLPGQVWSNYGYTF. The CDR3 DNA reads TGTGCCAGCAGCTTACCAGGACAGGTATGGTCCAACTATGGCTACACCTTC.

This clone showed up just a few times. This chain connects TRBV11-2 to TRBJ2-7; no clear D. The V end lost 4 bases, the J end lost 4 bases, and 5 bases lay between the germline ends. The germline V gene has CDR1 SGHAT and CDR2 FQNNGV. The CDR3 contains 11 residues. In DNA form, the CDR3 reads TGTGCCAGCAGCTCCCAATACGAGCAGTACTTC. Its translation is CASSSQYEQYF. The full variable domain, in which reference TRBV11-2 and TRBJ2-7 provide the parts outside the CDR3, is EAGVAQSPRYKIIEKRQSVAFWCNPISGHATLYWYQQILGQGPKLLIQFQNNGVVDDSQLPKDRFSAERLKGVDSTLKIQPAKLEDSAVYLCASSSQYEQYFGPGTRLTVT.

This clone was observed a handful of times. CDR3 sequence: CASGQLTEAFF. Here the CDR3 DNA reads TGTGCCAGCGGACAGCTCACTGAAGCTTTCTTT. V is TRBV6-1 and J is TRBJ1-1; possibly TRBD1 for D (6 bases). Germline V gives CDR1 MNHNS, CDR2 SASEGT. The V end lost 8 bases, the J end lost 4 bases, and 8 bases lay between the germline ends. The CDR3 consists of 11 residues.

The rearrangement links TRBV2 to TRBJ1-5; D is perhaps TRBD1 (6 bases). CDR3 length: 14 amino acids. V lost 6 bases and J lost 1, with 10 bases in between. Per germline, CDR1 SNHLY and CDR2 FYNNEI. The CDR3 here is CASSRTVSNQPQHF. The CDR3, as DNA: TGTGCCAGCAGCAGGACAGTGAGCAATCAGCCCCAGCATTTT. The whole variable domain, filled in from reference TRBV2 and TRBJ1-5, reads EPEVTQTPSHQVTQMGQEVILRCVPISNHLYFYWYRQILGQKVEFLVSFYNNEISEKSEIFDDQFSVERPDGSNFTLKIRSTKLEDSAMYFCASSRTVSNQPQHFGDGTRLSIL.

This chain links TRBV5-6 with TRBJ2-2, with D unresolved. This CDR3 comprises 15 residues. V was pared by 3 bases and J by 2 bases, with 11 bases between. CDR1 and CDR2 (germline): SGHDT, YYEEEE. The CDR3 reads CASSWYGPNTGELFF. As DNA, the CDR3 is TGTGCCAGCAGCTGGTATGGACCAAACACCGGGGAGCTGTTTTTT.

The chain recombines TRBV29-1 with TRBJ2-1; D might be TRBD2 (5 bases). Germline loops: CDR1 SQVTM, CDR2 ANQGSEA. With 5 bases removed from V and 6 bases from J, the gap between germline ends came to 23 bases. The CDR3 runs 16 residues. The CDR3 loop reads CSVQPLARPESNEQFF. In DNA, the CDR3 is TGCAGCGTTCAACCCTTAGCGCGACCAGAAAGCAATGAGCAGTTCTTC.